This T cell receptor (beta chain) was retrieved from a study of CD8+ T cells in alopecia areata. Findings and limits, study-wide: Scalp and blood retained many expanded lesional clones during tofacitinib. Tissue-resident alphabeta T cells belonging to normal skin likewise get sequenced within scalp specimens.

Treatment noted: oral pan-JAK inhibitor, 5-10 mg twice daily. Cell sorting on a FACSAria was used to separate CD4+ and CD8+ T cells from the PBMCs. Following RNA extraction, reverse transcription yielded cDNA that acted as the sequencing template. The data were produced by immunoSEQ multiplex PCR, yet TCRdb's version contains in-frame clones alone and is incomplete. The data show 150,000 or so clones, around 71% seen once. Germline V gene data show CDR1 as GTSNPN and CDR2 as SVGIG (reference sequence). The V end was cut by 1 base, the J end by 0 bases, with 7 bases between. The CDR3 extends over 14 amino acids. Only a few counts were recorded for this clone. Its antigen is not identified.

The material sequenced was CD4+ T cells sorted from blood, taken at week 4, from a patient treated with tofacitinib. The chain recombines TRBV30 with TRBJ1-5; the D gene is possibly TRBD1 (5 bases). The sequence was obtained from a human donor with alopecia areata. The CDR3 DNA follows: TGTGCCTGGAGTGCGGACAATAGCAATCAGCCCCAGCATTTT. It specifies CAWSADNSNQPQHF.